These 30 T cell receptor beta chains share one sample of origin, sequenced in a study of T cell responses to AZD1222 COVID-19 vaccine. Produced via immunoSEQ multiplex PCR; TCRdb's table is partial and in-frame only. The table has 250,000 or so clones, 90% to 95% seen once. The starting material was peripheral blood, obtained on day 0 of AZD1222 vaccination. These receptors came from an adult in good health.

The CDR3, as DNA: TGTGCCAGCAGTGGACAGGGTTCCCCTCCGAACACTGAAGCTTTCTTT. It translates to CASSGQGSPPNTEAFF. This chain joins TRBV6-1 and TRBJ1-1; the match to TRBD1 covers 7 bases. CDR1 is MNHNS, CDR2 SASEGT, per germline. The ends lost 4 bases at V and 1 base at J; junction bases unmatched: 9. There are 16 residues in the CDR3.

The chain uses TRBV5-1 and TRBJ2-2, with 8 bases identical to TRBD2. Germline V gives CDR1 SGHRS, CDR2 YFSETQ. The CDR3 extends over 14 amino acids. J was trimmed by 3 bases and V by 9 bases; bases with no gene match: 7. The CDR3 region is CATRRGGYTGELFF. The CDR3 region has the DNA TGCGCCACCCGACGGGGGGGTTACACCGGGGAGCTGTTTTTT.

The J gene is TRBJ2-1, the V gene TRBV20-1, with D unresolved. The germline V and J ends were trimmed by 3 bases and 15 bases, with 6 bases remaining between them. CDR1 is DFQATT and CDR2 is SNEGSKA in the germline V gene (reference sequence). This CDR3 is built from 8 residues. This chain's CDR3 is CSASSLFF. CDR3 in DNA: TGCAGTGCTAGTTCTCTGTTCTTC.

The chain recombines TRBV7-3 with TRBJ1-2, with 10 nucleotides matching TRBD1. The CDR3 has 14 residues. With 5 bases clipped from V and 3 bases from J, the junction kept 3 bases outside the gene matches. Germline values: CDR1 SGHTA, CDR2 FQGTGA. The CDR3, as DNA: TGTGCCAGCAGCCCCGGACAGGGGGACTATGGCTACACCTTC. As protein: CASSPGQGDYGYTF. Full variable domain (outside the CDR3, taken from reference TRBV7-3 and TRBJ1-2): GAGVSQTPSNKVTEKGKYVELRCDPISGHTALYWYRQSLGQGPEFLIYFQGTGAADDSGLPNDRFFAVRPEGSVSTLKIQRTERGDSAVYLCASSPGQGDYGYTFGSGTRLTVV.

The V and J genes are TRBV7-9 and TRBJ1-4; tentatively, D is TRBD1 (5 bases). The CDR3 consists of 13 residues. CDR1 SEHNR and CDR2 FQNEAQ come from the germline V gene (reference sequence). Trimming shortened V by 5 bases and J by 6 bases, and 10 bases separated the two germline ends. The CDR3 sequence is CASSLTGYEKLFF. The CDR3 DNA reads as TGTGCCAGCAGCCTAACAGGTTATGAAAAACTGTTTTTT.

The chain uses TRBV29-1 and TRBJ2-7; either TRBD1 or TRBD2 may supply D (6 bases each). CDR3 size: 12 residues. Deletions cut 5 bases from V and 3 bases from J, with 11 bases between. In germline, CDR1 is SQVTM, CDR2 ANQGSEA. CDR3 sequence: CSVRRGYYEQYF. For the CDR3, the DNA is TGCAGCGTTCGGAGGGGGTACTACGAGCAGTACTTC.

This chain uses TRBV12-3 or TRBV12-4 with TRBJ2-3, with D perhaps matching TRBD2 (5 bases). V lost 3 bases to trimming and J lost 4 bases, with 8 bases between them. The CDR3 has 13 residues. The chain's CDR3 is CASSLEEADTQYF. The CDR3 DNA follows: TGTGCCAGCAGTTTGGAGGAAGCAGATACGCAGTATTTT.

This chain's CDR3 is CASSPPAGKNTEAFF. The CDR3 DNA is TGTGCCAGCTCACCCCCTGCCGGAAAGAACACTGAAGCTTTCTTT. The V and J genes are TRBV18 and TRBJ1-1; D uncertain. CDR1 and CDR2 from the germline V gene are KGHSH and LQKENI. The V and J ends lost 3 bases and 1 base respectively, with 12 bases between them. The CDR3 loop spans 15 amino acids.

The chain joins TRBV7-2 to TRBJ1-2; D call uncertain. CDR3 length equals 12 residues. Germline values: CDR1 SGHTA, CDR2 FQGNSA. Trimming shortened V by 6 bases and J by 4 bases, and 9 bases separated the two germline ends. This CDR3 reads CASSSLGYGYTF. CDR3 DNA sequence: TGTGCCAGCAGTTCATTAGGCTATGGCTACACCTTC. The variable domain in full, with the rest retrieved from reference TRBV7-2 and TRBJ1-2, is GAGVSQSPSNKVTEKGKDVELRCDPISGHTALYWYRQSLGQGLEFLIYFQGNSAPDKSGLPSDRFSAERTGGSVSTLTIQRTQQEDSAVYLCASSSLGYGYTFGSGTRLTVV.

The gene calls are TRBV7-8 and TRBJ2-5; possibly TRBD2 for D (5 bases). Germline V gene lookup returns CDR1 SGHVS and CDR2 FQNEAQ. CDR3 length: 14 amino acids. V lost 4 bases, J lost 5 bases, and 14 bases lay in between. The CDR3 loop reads CASSSLALGETQYF. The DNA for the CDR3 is TGTGCCAGCAGCTCGTTAGCGCTAGGGGAGACCCAGTACTTC.

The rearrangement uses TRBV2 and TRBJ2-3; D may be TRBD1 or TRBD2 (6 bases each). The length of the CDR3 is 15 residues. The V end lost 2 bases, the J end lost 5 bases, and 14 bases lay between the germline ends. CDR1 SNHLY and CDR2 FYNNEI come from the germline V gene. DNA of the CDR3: TGTGCCAGCAGTGAAACCCGGGGGCGGGGAGATACGCAGTATTTT. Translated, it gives CASSETRGRGDTQYF.

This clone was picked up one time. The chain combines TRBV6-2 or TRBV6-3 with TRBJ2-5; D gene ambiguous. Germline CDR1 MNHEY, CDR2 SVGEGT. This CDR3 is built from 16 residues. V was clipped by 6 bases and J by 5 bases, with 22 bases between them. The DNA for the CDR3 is TGTGCCAGCAGCCCCCTACCTGGTCGGGCTGGCGAGACCCAGTACTTC. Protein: CASSPLPGRAGETQYF.

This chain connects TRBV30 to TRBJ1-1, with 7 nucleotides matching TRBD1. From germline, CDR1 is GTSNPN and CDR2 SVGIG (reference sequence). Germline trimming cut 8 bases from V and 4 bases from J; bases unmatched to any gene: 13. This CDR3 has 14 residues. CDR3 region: CAVSGQATSTEAFF. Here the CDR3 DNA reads TGTGCCGTGTCCGGACAGGCCACGAGCACTGAAGCTTTCTTT.

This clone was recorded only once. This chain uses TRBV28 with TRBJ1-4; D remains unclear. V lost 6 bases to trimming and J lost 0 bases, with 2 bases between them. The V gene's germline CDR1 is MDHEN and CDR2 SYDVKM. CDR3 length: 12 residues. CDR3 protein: CASRATNEKLFF. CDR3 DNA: TGTGCCAGCAGGGCAACTAATGAAAAACTGTTTTTT.

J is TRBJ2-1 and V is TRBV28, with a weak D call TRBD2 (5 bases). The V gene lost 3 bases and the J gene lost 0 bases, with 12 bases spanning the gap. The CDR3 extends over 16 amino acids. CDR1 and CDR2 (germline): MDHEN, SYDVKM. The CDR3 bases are TGTGCCAGCAGTTTCGCGGGTTCCGGCTCCTACAATGAGCAGTTCTTC. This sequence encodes CASSFAGSGSYNEQFF.

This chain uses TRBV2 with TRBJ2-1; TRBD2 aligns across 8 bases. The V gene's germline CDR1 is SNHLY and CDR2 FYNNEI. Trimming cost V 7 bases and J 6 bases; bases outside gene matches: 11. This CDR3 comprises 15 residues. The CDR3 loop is CASTQQSSGSNEQFF. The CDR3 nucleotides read TGTGCCAGCACTCAGCAGTCGAGCGGGAGCAATGAGCAGTTCTTC.

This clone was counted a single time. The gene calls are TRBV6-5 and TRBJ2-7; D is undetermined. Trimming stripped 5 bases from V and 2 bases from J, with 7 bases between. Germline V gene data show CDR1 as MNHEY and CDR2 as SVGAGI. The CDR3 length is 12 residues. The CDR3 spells CASSITTYEQYF. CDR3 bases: TGTGCCAGCAGTATTACTACCTACGAGCAGTACTTC.

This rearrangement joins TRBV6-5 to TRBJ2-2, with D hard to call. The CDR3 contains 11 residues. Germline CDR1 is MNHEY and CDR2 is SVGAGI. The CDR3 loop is CALQGTGELFF. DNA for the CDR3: TGTGCTCTACAAGGGACCGGGGAGCTGTTTTTT.

In DNA form, the CDR3 reads TGTGCCAGCAGAACAGGGACAGGGGGACACTATGGCTACACCTTC. It encodes CASRTGTGGHYGYTF. V and J are TRBV28 and TRBJ1-2; 11 bases agree with TRBD1. With V trimmed by 6 bases and J by 3 bases, 6 bases remained unmatched. Germline values: CDR1 MDHEN, CDR2 SYDVKM. CDR3 size: 15 residues.

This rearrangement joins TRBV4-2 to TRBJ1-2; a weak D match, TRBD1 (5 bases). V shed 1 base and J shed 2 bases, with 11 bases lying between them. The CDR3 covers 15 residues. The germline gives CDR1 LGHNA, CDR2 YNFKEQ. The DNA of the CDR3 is TGTGCCAGCAGCCAAGTCGCAGGGTGGAACTATGGCTACACCTTC. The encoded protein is CASSQVAGWNYGYTF.

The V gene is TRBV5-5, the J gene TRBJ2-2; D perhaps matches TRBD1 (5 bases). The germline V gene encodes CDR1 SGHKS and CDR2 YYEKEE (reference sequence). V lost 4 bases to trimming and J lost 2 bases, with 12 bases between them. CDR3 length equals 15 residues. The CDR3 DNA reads TGTGCCAGCAGCCACGGTCAGGGTAACACCGGGGAGCTGTTTTTT. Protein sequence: CASSHGQGNTGELFF.

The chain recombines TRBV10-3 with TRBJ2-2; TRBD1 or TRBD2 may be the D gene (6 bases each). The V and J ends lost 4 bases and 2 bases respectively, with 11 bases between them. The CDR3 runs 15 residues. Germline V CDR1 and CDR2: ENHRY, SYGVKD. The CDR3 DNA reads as TGTGCCATCAGTGCCCGGGGGCCTAACACCGGGGAGCTGTTTTTT. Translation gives CAISARGPNTGELFF.

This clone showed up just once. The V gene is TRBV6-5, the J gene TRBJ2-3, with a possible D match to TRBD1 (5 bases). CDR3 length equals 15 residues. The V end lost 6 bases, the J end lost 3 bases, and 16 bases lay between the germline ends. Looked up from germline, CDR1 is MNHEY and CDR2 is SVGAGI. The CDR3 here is CASRSVRPGTDTQYF. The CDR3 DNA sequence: TGTGCCAGCAGAAGTGTTCGGCCAGGGACAGATACGCAGTATTTT.

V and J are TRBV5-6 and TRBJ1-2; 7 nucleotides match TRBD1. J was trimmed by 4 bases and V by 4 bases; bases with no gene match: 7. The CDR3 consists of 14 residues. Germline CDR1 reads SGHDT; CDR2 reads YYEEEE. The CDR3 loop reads CASSQTGELYGYTF. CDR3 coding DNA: TGTGCCAGCAGCCAAACAGGGGAACTCTATGGCTACACCTTC.

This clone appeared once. CDR3 nucleotides: TGTGCCAGCGCCGAGGTAGGGTTCGGAAACACTGAAGCTTTCTTT. Residues: CASAEVGFGNTEAFF. The J gene is TRBJ1-1, the V gene TRBV2; D is uncertain. The CDR3 extends over 15 amino acids. CDR1 is SNHLY and CDR2 is FYNNEI in the germline V gene. The ends were cut back, 8 bases at V and 2 bases at J, with 18 bases in the middle.

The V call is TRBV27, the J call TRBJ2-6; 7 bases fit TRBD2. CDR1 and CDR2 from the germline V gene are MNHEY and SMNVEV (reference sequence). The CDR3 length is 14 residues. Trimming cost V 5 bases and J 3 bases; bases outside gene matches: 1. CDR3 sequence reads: CASSRGVGANVLTF. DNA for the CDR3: TGTGCCAGCAGTCGGGGGGTTGGGGCCAACGTCCTGACTTTC.

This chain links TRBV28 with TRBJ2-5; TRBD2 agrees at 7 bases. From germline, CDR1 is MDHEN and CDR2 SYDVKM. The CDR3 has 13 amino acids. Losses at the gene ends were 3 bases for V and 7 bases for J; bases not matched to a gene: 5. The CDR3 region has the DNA TGTGCCAGCAGTTTTTTGACGGGGGGGACCCAGTACTTC. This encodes CASSFLTGGTQYF. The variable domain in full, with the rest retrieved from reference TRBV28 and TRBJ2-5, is DVKVTQSSRYLVKRTGEKVFLECVQDMDHENMFWYRQDPGLGLRLIYFSYDVKMKEKGDIPEGYSVSREKKERFSLILESASTNQTSMYLCASSFLTGGTQYFGPGTRLLVL.

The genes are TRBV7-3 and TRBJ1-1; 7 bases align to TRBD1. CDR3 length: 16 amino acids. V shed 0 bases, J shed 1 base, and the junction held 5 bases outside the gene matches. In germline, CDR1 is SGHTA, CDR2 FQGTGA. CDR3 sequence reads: CASSLTYRGRNTEAFF. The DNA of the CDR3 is TGTGCCAGCAGCTTAACATACAGGGGCCGGAACACTGAAGCTTTCTTT. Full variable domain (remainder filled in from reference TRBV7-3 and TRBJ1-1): GAGVSQTPSNKVTEKGKYVELRCDPISGHTALYWYRQSLGQGPEFLIYFQGTGAADDSGLPNDRFFAVRPEGSVSTLKIQRTERGDSAVYLCASSLTYRGRNTEAFFGQGTRLTVV.

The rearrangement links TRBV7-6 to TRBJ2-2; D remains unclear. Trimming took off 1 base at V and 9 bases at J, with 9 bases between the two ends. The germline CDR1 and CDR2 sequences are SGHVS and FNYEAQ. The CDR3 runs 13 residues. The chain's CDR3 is CASSLEILRELFF. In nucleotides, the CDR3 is TGTGCCAGCAGCTTAGAGATTCTCCGGGAGCTGTTTTTT.

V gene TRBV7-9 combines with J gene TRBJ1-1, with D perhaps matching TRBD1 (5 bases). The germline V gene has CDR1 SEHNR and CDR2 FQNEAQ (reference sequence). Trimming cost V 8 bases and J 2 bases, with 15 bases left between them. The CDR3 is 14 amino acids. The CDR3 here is CASGSRTSNTEAFF. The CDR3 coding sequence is TGTGCCAGCGGATCGAGGACAAGTAACACTGAAGCTTTCTTT. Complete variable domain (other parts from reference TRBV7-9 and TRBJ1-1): DTGVSQNPRHKITKRGQNVTFRCDPISEHNRLYWYRQTLGQGPEFLTYFQNEAQLEKSRLLSDRFSAERPKGSFSTLEIQRTEQGDSAMYLCASGSRTSNTEAFFGQGTRLTVV.